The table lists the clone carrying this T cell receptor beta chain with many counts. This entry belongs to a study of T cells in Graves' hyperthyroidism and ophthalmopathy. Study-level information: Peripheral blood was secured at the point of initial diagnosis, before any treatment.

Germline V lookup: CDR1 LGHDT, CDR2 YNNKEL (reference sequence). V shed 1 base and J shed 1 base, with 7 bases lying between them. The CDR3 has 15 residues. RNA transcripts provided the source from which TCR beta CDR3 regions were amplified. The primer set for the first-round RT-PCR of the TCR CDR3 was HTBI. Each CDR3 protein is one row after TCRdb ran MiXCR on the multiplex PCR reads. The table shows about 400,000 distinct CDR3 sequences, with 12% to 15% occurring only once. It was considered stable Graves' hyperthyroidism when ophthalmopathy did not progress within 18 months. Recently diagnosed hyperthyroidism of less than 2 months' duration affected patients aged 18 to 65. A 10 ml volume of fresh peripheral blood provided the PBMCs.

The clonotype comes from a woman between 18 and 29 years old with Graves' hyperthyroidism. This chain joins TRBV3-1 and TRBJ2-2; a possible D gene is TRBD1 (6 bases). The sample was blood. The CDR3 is CASSQVTGNTGELFF. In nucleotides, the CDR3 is TGTGCCAGCAGCCAAGTGACAGGGAACACCGGGGAGCTGTTTTTT.